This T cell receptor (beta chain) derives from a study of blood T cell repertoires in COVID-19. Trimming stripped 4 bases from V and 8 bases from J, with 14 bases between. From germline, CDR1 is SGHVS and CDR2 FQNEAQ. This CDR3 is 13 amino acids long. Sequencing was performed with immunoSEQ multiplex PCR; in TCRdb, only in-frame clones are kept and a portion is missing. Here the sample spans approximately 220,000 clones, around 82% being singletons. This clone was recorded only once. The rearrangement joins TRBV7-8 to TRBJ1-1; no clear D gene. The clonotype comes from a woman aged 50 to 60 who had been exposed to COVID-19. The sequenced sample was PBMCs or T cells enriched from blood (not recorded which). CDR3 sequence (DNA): TGTGCCAGCAGCTCTAGCAAGGTATTGGAAGCTTTCTTT. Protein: CASSSSKVLEAFF.